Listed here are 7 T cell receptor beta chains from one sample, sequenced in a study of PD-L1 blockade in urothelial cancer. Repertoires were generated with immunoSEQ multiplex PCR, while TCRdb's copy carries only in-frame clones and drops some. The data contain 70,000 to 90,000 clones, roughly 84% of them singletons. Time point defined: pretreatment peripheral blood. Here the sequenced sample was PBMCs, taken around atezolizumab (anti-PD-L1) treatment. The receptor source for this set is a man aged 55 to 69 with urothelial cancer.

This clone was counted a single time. In DNA, the CDR3 is TGTGCCAGCACCCCGTCCGGGGCCAACGTCCTGACTTTC. As protein: CASTPSGANVLTF. V gene TRBV14 combines with J gene TRBJ2-6; D remains ambiguous. The CDR3 has 13 amino acids. Per germline, CDR1 SGHDN and CDR2 FVKESK. V was cut by 7 bases and J by 4 bases, with 8 bases left in between.

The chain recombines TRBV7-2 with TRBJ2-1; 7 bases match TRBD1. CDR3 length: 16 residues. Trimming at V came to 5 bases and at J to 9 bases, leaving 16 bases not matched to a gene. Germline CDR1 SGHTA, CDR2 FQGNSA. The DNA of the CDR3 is TGTGCCAGCAGCCAGACAGGGACGACTTCTGGGGGTGAGCAGTTCTTC. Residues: CASSQTGTTSGGEQFF.

The CDR3 coding sequence is TGTGCCAGCAGCTCCCGGGTGGGTGAGCAGTTCTTC. Its translation: CASSSRVGEQFF. V and J are TRBV7-3 and TRBJ2-1, with unresolved D. V lost 4 bases, J lost 9 bases, and 10 bases lay in between. CDR3 size: 12 residues. Germline V gene data show CDR1 as SGHTA and CDR2 as FQGTGA.

The CDR3 nucleotides are TGCGCCAGCAGCCAACAGGGGCCAAGCTCCTACGAGCAGTACTTC. This sequence encodes CASSQQGPSSYEQYF. V is TRBV4-1 and J is TRBJ2-7, with TRBD1 as a possible D gene (6 bases). Germline CDR1 MGHRA, CDR2 YSYEKL. V shed 2 bases and J shed 0 bases, with 11 bases lying between them. The CDR3 length is 15 residues.

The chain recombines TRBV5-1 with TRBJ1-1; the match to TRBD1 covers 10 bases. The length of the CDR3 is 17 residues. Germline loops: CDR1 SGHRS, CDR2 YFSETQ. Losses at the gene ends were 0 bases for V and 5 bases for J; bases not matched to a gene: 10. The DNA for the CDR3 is TGCGCCAGCAGCTTGGAAGGGACAGGGGCTGCGGGGACTGAAGCTTTCTTT. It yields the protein CASSLEGTGAAGTEAFF. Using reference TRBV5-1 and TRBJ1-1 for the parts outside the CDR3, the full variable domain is KAGVTQTPRYLIKTRGQQVTLSCSPISGHRSVSWYQQTPGQGLQFLFEYFSETQRNKGNFPGRFSGRQFSNSRSEMNVSTLELGDSALYLCASSLEGTGAAGTEAFFGQGTRLTVV.

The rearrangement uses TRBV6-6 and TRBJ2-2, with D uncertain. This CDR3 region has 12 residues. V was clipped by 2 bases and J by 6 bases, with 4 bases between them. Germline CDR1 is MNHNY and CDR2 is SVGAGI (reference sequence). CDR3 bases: TGTGCCAGCAGTTACCCTGCCGGGGAGCTGTTTTTT. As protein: CASSYPAGELFF.

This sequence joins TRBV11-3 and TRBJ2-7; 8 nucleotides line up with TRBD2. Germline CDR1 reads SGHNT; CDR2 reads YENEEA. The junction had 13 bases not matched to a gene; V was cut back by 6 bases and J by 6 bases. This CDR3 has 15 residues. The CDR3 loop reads CASRSMGWLAGEQYF. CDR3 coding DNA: TGTGCCAGCAGATCCATGGGTTGGCTAGCGGGCGAGCAGTACTTC.